The 29 T cell receptor beta chains below all came from one sample that was sequenced in a study of spatial heterogeneity in lung cancer. General study findings and limits: Intratumoral expanded alpha and beta TCR counts were found to track tumor mutation counts.

Indicated time point: sample taken at primary tumor resection. The antigens for these receptors are not known. TCRdb called the 5' RACE reads again in MiXCR, with one record for every CDR3 protein. The sample holds more than 25,000 distinct CDR3 sequences, approximately 6.9% seen once. Sequenced here: lung tumor tissue, sampled at surgery. The receptors were sampled from a male donor with early-stage non-small cell lung cancer.

The rearrangement joins TRBV20-1 to TRBJ2-1; 10 bases agree with TRBD1. Germline V gene lookup returns CDR1 DFQATT and CDR2 SNEGSKA (reference sequence). The CDR3 is made up of 14 amino acids. V shed 5 bases, J shed 6 bases, and the junction held 7 bases outside the gene matches. The CDR3 nucleotides are TGCAGTGCTCTGCGACAGGGGGCTATCAATGAGCAGTTCTTC. Protein product: CSALRQGAINEQFF.

This clonotype has at least ten counts. The V gene is TRBV28, the J gene TRBJ2-3; D not certain. The CDR3 has 16 residues. Deletions cut 3 bases from V and 0 bases from J, with 13 bases between. The germline gives CDR1 MDHEN, CDR2 SYDVKM. CDR3 nucleotides: TGTGCCAGCAGTTTTGTAGCAGCATCTAGCACAGATACGCAGTATTTT. Encoded protein: CASSFVAASSTDTQYF.

This clonotype occurred many times. This chain links TRBV5-1 with TRBJ2-5; 12 bases are a match to TRBD2. V shed 4 bases, J shed 5 bases, and the junction held 9 bases outside the gene matches. Germline V gene data show CDR1 as SGHRS and CDR2 as YFSETQ. CDR3 length: 16 amino acids. CDR3 in amino acids: CASSGGTSGRGETQYF. The CDR3, as DNA: TGCGCCAGCAGCGGAGGGACTAGCGGGCGAGGGGAGACCCAGTACTTC.

The rearrangement joins TRBV5-4 to TRBJ2-5; 8 nucleotides match TRBD2. The CDR3 is 13 residues long. Per germline, CDR1 SGHNT and CDR2 YYREEE (reference sequence). The CDR3 sequence is CTYAGGLQETQYF. CDR3 nucleotides: TGTACCTACGCGGGGGGCCTCCAAGAGACCCAGTACTTC.

This clonotype was picked up many times. The rearrangement uses TRBV9 and TRBJ2-7; 9 positions agree with TRBD1. This CDR3 has 16 residues. From germline, CDR1 is SGDLS and CDR2 YYNGEE. The J segment lost 3 bases and the V segment lost 0 bases, leaving 7 bases of the junction unmatched. In DNA, the CDR3 is TGTGCCAGCAGCGTAGGATTAGGGGACAGGGACTACGAGCAGTACTTC. It translates to CASSVGLGDRDYEQYF.

This clonotype was found many times. The CDR3 loop is CASSEMDNYGYTF. The CDR3 nucleotides are TGTGCCAGCAGTGAAATGGATAACTATGGCTACACCTTC. This chain links TRBV2 with TRBJ1-2; no reliable D call. V shed 2 bases and J shed 1 base, with 5 bases lying between them. There are 13 residues in the CDR3. Germline V gene lookup returns CDR1 SNHLY and CDR2 FYNNEI. Based on the CDR3 plus reference TRBV2 and TRBJ1-2, the full variable domain is EPEVTQTPSHQVTQMGQEVILRCVPISNHLYFYWYRQILGQKVEFLVSFYNNEISEKSEIFDDQFSVERPDGSNFTLKIRSTKLEDSAMYFCASSEMDNYGYTFGSGTRLTVV.

There are a few counts of this clonotype. The chain joins TRBV20-1 to TRBJ1-5; TRBD1 might be the D (5 bases). The length of the CDR3 is 16 residues. Germline CDR1 DFQATT, CDR2 SNEGSKA (reference sequence). V shed 8 bases and J shed 1 base, with 21 bases lying between them. The CDR3 spells CSTYTPDGASNQPQHF. In nucleotides, the CDR3 is TGCAGTACATATACTCCCGATGGGGCAAGCAATCAGCCCCAGCATTTT.

There are a few counts of this clonotype. The chain carries TRBV10-2 and TRBJ1-2, with 7 nucleotides matching TRBD1. Trimming took 6 bases from V and 4 from J; bases not matched to a gene: 2. The CDR3 extends over 12 amino acids. Germline V gene sequence: CDR1 WSHSY, CDR2 SAAADI. CDR3 in amino acids: CASRRDSYGYTF. The CDR3 coding sequence is TGCGCCAGCAGACGGGACAGCTATGGCTACACCTTC.

This chain uses TRBV5-1 with TRBJ1-5; possibly TRBD1 for D (5 bases). The V end was cut by 4 bases, the J end by 3 bases, with 14 bases between. Germline lookup yields CDR1 SGHRS and CDR2 YFSETQ. This CDR3 spans 15 amino acids. CDR3 amino acids: CASSAGPQVNQPQHF. The CDR3 DNA is TGCGCCAGCAGCGCGGGACCTCAGGTCAATCAGCCCCAGCATTTT. The full variable domain, completed using reference TRBV5-1 and TRBJ1-5, is KAGVTQTPRYLIKTRGQQVTLSCSPISGHRSVSWYQQTPGQGLQFLFEYFSETQRNKGNFPGRFSGRQFSNSRSEMNVSTLELGDSALYLCASSAGPQVNQPQHFGDGTRLSIL.

This clonotype has a handful of counts. This chain's CDR3 is CASSRPTSGGSETQYF. The CDR3 DNA reads as TGTGCCAGCAGCCGCCCTACTAGCGGGGGATCAGAGACCCAGTACTTC. This chain connects TRBV5-4 to TRBJ2-5, with TRBD2 matching 11 bases. The germline V gene encodes CDR1 SGHNT and CDR2 YYREEE (reference sequence). The CDR3 sequence is 16 residues long. J gave up 4 bases and V 4 bases, and 9 bases lay outside the gene matches.

This clonotype was picked up many times. This sequence joins TRBV5-1 and TRBJ1-1; D is ambiguous. Per germline, CDR1 SGHRS and CDR2 YFSETQ. Trimming removed 2 bases from V and 5 bases from J, with 13 bases in between. There are 14 residues in the CDR3. As DNA, the CDR3 is TGCGCCAGCAGCTTAAACGCGGGAGGGACTGAAGCTTTCTTT. It specifies CASSLNAGGTEAFF.

The chain recombines TRBV27 with TRBJ1-2, with TRBD1 matching over 12 bases. The CDR3 sequence is 16 residues long. CDR1 and CDR2 (germline): MNHEY, SMNVEV (reference sequence). V gave up 5 bases and J gave up 7 bases; unmatched junction bases: 11. The CDR3 region is CASSLAGTGGKSGYTF. For the CDR3, the DNA is TGTGCCAGCAGTCTCGCAGGGACAGGGGGCAAGAGTGGCTACACCTTC.

V and J are TRBV6-2 or TRBV6-3 and TRBJ2-5, with 12 positions matching TRBD2. The CDR3 loop spans 15 amino acids. CDR1 and CDR2 from the germline V gene are MNHEY and SVGEGT. V was clipped by 7 bases and J by 1 base; unmatched bases: 4. The chain's CDR3 is CASKSLAGGQETQYF. DNA of the CDR3: TGTGCCAGCAAGTCACTAGCGGGGGGCCAAGAGACCCAGTACTTC.

The table lists this clonotype with many counts. J is TRBJ2-7 and V is TRBV7-2; no firm D call. Trimming left V 5 bases short and J 2 bases short, with 10 bases between. The CDR3 contains 13 residues. Germline lookup yields CDR1 SGHTA and CDR2 FQGNSA. CDR3 loop: CASSRNPAYEQYF. CDR3 coding DNA: TGTGCCAGCAGCCGTAATCCCGCCTACGAGCAGTACTTC.

This clonotype is categorized as medium-sized. CDR3 sequence reads: CASSLHLQTQYF. CDR3 sequence (DNA): TGTGCCAGCAGTTTACATCTCCAGACCCAGTACTTC. The chain employs TRBV28 and TRBJ2-5, with no clear D. Germline V lookup: CDR1 MDHEN, CDR2 SYDVKM. The CDR3 is 12 residues long. V gave up 2 bases and J gave up 6 bases, with 7 bases separating them.

This clonotype was detected a few times. The chain has TRBV28 and TRBJ1-2; the D gene is possibly TRBD1 (5 bases). V lost 8 bases, J lost 5 bases, and 18 bases lay in between. This CDR3 has 14 residues. In germline, CDR1 is MDHEN, CDR2 SYDVKM. The CDR3 DNA reads TGTGCCAGCGATAATGGAGGGACGGCTTATGGCTACACCTTC. This translates into CASDNGGTAYGYTF.

This clonotype came up a few times. The rearrangement joins TRBV11-3 to TRBJ2-5, with 10 bases matching TRBD1. This CDR3 has 18 amino acids. V shed 3 bases and J 1 base; nucleotides not matched to a gene: 11. Per germline, CDR1 SGHNT and CDR2 YENEEA. This chain's CDR3 is CASSFVPDRGKGQETQYF. In nucleotides, the CDR3 is TGTGCCAGCAGCTTTGTGCCGGACAGGGGGAAGGGCCAAGAGACCCAGTACTTC.

Many counts were recorded for this clonotype. The chain couples TRBV5-1 to TRBJ2-7; tentatively, D is TRBD2 (6 bases). CDR3 length: 15 residues. Germline V CDR1 and CDR2: SGHRS, YFSETQ. V was clipped by 2 bases and J by 7 bases, with 19 bases between them. The CDR3 region is CASSLLGTPEGEQYF. The CDR3 DNA reads as TGCGCCAGCAGCTTACTCGGGACTCCAGAGGGTGAGCAGTACTTC.

The CDR3 spells CASSFFAGANVLTF. The CDR3 region has the DNA TGTGCCAGCAGTTTTTTCGCTGGGGCCAACGTCCTGACTTTC. The V and J genes are TRBV28 and TRBJ2-6; no definite D call. Germline V gene sequence: CDR1 MDHEN, CDR2 SYDVKM. Trimming pared 3 bases from V and 2 bases from J, leaving 5 bases between. The CDR3 totals 14 residues.

This clonotype was picked up a small number of times. The rearrangement links TRBV4-2 to TRBJ2-1; the D gene could be TRBD1 or TRBD2 (5 bases each). Germline V gene sequence: CDR1 LGHNA, CDR2 YNFKEQ. Trimming shortened V by 2 bases and J by 6 bases, and 11 bases separated the two germline ends. This CDR3 has 14 amino acids. The CDR3 spells CASSQKTRGNEQFF. The CDR3 DNA is TGTGCCAGCAGCCAAAAAACTAGGGGCAATGAGCAGTTCTTC.

The chain couples TRBV5-1 to TRBJ2-7; weak D call: TRBD1 (7 bases). This CDR3 comprises 16 residues. The germline V gene has CDR1 SGHRS and CDR2 YFSETQ. V gave up 0 bases and J gave up 0 bases, with 13 bases separating them. The CDR3: CASSLAEGAVSYEQYF. The CDR3 coding sequence is TGCGCCAGCAGCTTGGCGGAGGGGGCGGTCTCCTACGAGCAGTACTTC.

The chain joins TRBV2 to TRBJ2-5, with D unresolved. The CDR3 covers 11 residues. Between the trimmed V and J ends, which lost 7 bases and 0 bases, there was a span of 3 bases. Germline V gene sequence: CDR1 SNHLY, CDR2 FYNNEI. In nucleotides, the CDR3 is TGTGCCAGCATCTACCAAGAGACCCAGTACTTC. This sequence encodes CASIYQETQYF.

By proportion, this clonotype is medium-sized. The CDR3 coding sequence is TGTGCCAGCAGTTCCTCGTTAGCGGGTGGGGCACAAGATACGCAGTATTTT. Translated: CASSSSLAGGAQDTQYF. The rearrangement joins TRBV12-3 or TRBV12-4 to TRBJ2-3; 7 bases fit TRBD2. The CDR3 is 17 residues long. V lost 4 bases to trimming and J lost 5 bases; unmatched junction nucleotides: 15.

This clonotype was found a few times. The chain uses TRBV20-1 and TRBJ2-2; TRBD1 might be the D (6 bases). The V gene lost 3 bases and the J gene lost 7 bases, with 12 bases spanning the gap. This CDR3 spans 13 amino acids. Germline V gene lookup returns CDR1 DFQATT and CDR2 SNEGSKA (reference sequence). This chain's CDR3 is CSASPWGHGELFF. The CDR3 bases are TGCAGTGCTAGTCCCTGGGGGCACGGGGAGCTGTTTTTT.

This clonotype was counted at least ten times. This rearrangement joins TRBV25-1 to TRBJ1-5; no firm D call. CDR1 and CDR2 from the germline V gene are MGHDK and SYGVNS. The V end lost 3 bases, the J end lost 4 bases, and 4 bases lay between the germline ends. The CDR3 has 12 amino acids. The chain's CDR3 is CASSESNQPQHF. CDR3 bases: TGTGCCAGCAGTGAGAGTAATCAGCCCCAGCATTTT.

In regard to this clonotype: A much larger clone differs by one base, so this may be a read error. The rearrangement joins TRBV7-2 to TRBJ2-3, with D tentatively TRBD1 or TRBD2 (5 bases each). Germline CDR1 SGHTA, CDR2 FQGNSA. This CDR3 contains 12 residues. The CDR3 sequence: CVSGVTGDTQYF. DNA for the CDR3: TGTGTCAGCGGTGTAACAGGAGATACGCAGTATTTT.

This clonotype was counted ten times or more. The CDR3 region has the DNA TGCGCCAGCAGCTTGCAGGATATAGAGGATACGCAGTATTTT. Translated: CASSLQDIEDTQYF. The rearrangement joins TRBV5-1 to TRBJ2-3; D not certain. The germline V and J ends were trimmed by 1 base and 6 bases, with 12 bases remaining between them. The CDR3 runs 14 residues. The germline V gene encodes CDR1 SGHRS and CDR2 YFSETQ.

The gene calls are TRBV29-1 and TRBJ1-1, with a weak D call TRBD1 (5 bases). Germline-derived CDR1 and CDR2 are SQVTM and ANQGSEA. This CDR3 spans 13 amino acids. V gave up 3 bases and J gave up 1 base, with 9 bases separating them. The DNA of the CDR3 is TGCAGCGTTGACCGGGGGACGAACACTGAAGCTTTCTTT. This translates into CSVDRGTNTEAFF.

With regard to this clonotype: The junction departs from germline at one end; a sequencing error may be responsible. The chain joins TRBV20-1 to TRBJ2-7; either TRBD1 or TRBD2 may supply D (5 bases each). This CDR3 region has 12 residues. CDR1 and CDR2 from the germline V gene are DFQATT and SNEGSKA (reference sequence). Here the CDR3 reads CSARGSPGQQSF. CDR3 in DNA: TGCAGTGCGAGGGGCAGCCCTGGGCAGCAGAGTTTC.